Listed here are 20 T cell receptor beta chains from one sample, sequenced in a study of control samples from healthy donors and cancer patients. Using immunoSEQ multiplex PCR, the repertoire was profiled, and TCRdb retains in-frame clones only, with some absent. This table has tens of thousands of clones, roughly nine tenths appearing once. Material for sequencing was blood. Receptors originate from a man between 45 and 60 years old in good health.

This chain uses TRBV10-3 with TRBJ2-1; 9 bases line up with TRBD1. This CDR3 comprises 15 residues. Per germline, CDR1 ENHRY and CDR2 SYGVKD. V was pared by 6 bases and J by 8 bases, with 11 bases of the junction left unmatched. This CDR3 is CAIRAGTGQLDEQFF. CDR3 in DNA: TGTGCCATCAGGGCCGGGACAGGGCAGCTCGATGAGCAGTTCTTC.

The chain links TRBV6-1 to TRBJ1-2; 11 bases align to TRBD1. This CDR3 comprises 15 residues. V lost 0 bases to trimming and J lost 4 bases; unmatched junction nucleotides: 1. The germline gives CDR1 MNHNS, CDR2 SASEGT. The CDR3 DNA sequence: TGTGCCAGCAGTGAAGCGGGGACAGGGGGCTATGGCTACACCTTC. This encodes CASSEAGTGGYGYTF.

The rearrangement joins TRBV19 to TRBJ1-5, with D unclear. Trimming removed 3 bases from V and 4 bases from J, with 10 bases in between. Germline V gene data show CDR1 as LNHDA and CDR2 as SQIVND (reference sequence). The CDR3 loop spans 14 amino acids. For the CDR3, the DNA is TGTGCCAGTAGTATCTGGGCAGCTAATCAGCCCCAGCATTTT. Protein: CASSIWAANQPQHF.

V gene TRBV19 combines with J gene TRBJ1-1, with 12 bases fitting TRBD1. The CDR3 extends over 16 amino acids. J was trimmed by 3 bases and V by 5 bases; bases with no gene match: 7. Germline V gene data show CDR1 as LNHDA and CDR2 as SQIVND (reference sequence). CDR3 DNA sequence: TGTGCCAGTAGTGGGACAGGGGGCATTACGTACACTGAAGCTTTCTTT. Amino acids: CASSGTGGITYTEAFF. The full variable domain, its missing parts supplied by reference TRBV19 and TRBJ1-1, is DGGITQSPKYLFRKEGQNVTLSCEQNLNHDAMYWYRQDPGQGLRLIYYSQIVNDFQKGDIAEGYSVSREKKESFPLTVTSAQKNPTAFYLCASSGTGGITYTEAFFGQGTRLTVV.

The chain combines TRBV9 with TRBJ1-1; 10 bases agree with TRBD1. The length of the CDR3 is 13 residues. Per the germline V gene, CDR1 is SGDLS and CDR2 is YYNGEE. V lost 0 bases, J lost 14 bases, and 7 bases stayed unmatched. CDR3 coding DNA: TGTGCCAGCAGCGTAGACGGGACAGGGGTTATATTCTTT. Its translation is CASSVDGTGVIFF.

The CDR3 sequence is CASSLGSRAGDTGELFF. The CDR3 DNA follows: TGTGCCAGCAGCTTGGGCAGCCGCGCAGGGGACACCGGGGAGCTGTTTTTT. The chain links TRBV13 to TRBJ2-2; possible D gene TRBD1, 6 bases. Germline lookup yields CDR1 PRHDT and CDR2 FYEKMQ (reference sequence). The CDR3 has 17 amino acids. Trimming cost V 3 bases and J 3 bases, with 17 bases left between them.

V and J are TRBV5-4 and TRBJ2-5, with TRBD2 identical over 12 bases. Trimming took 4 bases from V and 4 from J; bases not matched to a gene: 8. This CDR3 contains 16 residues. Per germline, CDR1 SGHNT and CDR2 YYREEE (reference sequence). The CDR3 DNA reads TGTGCCAGCAGCCTGACTAGCGGGGGCCCTCTAGAGACCCAGTACTTC. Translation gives CASSLTSGGPLETQYF.

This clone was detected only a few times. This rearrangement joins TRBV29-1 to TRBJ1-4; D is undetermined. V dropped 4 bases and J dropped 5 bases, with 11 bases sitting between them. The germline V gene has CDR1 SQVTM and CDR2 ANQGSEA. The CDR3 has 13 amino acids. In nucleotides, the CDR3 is TGCAGCGTTGTTAGCCTCTCCAATGAAAAACTGTTTTTT. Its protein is CSVVSLSNEKLFF. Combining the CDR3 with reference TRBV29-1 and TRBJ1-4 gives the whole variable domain SAVISQKPSRDICQRGTSLTIQCQVDSQVTMMFWYRQQPGQSLTLIATANQGSEATYESGFVIDKFPISRPNLTFSTLTVSNMSPEDSSIYLCSVVSLSNEKLFFGSGTQLSVL.

The chain's CDR3 is CASSREKQTQYF. The CDR3 DNA follows: TGCGCCAGCAGCCGGGAGAAGCAGACCCAGTACTTC. The chain combines TRBV5-1 with TRBJ2-5, with TRBD2 as a possible D gene (6 bases). V was cut by 4 bases and J by 6 bases, with 10 bases left in between. The length of the CDR3 is 12 residues. The germline CDR1 and CDR2 sequences are SGHRS and YFSETQ.

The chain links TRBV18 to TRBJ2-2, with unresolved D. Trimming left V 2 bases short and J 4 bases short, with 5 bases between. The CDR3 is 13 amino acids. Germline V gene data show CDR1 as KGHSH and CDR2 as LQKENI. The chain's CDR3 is CASSPIPTGELFF. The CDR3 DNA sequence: TGTGCCAGCTCACCAATACCCACCGGGGAGCTGTTTTTT. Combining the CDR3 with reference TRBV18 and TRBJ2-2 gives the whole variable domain NAGVMQNPRHLVRRRGQEARLRCSPMKGHSHVYWYRQLPEEGLKFMVYLQKENIIDESGMPKERFSAEFPKEGPSILRIQQVVRGDSAAYFCASSPIPTGELFFGEGSRLTVL.

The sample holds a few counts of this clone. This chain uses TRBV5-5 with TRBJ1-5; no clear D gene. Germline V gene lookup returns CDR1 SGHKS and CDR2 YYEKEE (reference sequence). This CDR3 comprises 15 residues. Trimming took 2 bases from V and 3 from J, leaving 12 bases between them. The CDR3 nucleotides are TGTGCCAGCAGCTTTGGGGAGGCCCCCAATCAGCCCCAGCATTTT. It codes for CASSFGEAPNQPQHF.

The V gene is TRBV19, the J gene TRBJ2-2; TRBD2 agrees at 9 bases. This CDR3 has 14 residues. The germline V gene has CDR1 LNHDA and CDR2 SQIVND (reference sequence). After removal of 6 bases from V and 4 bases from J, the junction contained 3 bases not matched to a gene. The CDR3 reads CASRAGGLTGELFF. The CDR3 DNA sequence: TGTGCCAGTAGAGCGGGGGGTCTCACCGGGGAGCTGTTTTTT.

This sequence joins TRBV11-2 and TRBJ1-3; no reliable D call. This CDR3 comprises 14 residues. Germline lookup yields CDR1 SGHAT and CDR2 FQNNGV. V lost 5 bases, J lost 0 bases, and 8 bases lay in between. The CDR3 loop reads CASSLRFSGNTIYF. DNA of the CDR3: TGTGCCAGCAGCCTCCGATTCTCTGGAAACACCATATATTTT.

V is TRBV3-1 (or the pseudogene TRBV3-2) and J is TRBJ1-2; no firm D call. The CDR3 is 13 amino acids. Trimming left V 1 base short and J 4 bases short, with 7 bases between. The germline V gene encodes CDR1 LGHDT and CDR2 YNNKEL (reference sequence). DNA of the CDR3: TGTGCCAGCAGCCAAGGACACTTCTATGGCTACACCTTC. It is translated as CASSQGHFYGYTF.

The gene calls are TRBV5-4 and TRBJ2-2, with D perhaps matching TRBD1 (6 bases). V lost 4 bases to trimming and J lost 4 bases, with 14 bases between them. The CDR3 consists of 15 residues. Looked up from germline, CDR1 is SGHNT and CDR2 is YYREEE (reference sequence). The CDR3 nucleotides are TGTGCCAGCAGCCCGCAAGGGGGTCTCACCGGGGAGCTGTTTTTT. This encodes CASSPQGGLTGELFF.

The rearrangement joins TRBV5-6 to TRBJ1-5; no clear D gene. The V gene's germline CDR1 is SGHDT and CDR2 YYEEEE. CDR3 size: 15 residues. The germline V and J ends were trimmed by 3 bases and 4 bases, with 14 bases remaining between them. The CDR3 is CASSWSWGGNQPQHF. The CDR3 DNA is TGTGCCAGCAGCTGGTCTTGGGGAGGGAATCAGCCCCAGCATTTT.

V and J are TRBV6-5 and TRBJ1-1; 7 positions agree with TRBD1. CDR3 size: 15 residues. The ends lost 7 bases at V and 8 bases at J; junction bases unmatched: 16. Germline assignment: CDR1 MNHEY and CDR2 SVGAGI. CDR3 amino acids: CASKDPQGNVLEAFF. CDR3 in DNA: TGTGCCAGCAAAGATCCACAGGGGAACGTCCTAGAAGCTTTCTTT.

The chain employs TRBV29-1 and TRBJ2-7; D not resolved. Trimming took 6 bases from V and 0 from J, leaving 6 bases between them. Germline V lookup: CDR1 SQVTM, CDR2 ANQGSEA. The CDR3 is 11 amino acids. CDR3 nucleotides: TGCAGCGTGGGTGCCTCCTACGAGCAGTACTTC. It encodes CSVGASYEQYF.

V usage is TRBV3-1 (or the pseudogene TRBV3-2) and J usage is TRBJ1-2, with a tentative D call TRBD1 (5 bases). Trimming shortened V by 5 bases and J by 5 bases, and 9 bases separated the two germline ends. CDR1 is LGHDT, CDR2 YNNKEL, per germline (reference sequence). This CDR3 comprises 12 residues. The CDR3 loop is CASSTSGYGYTF. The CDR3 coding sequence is TGTGCCAGCAGCACATCAGGGTATGGCTACACCTTC.

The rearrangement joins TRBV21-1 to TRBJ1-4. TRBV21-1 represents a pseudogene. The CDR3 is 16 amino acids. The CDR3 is CASSEFAGLVGEKLFF. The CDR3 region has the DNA TGTGCCAGCAGCGAATTTGCCGGTCTTGTCGGAGAAAAACTGTTTTTT.